These 21 T cell receptor beta chains were all obtained from the same sample, sequenced in a study of blood T cell repertoires in COVID-19. Assay used: immunoSEQ multiplex PCR; TCRdb lists only in-frame clones, some missing. The table lists approximately 280,000 clones, about 89% of them singletons. Sequenced sample: peripheral blood. These receptors came from a man aged 35 to 55 with acute or convalescent COVID-19.

This clone was detected once. The chain uses TRBV5-6 and TRBJ2-2; the D gene is possibly TRBD2 (5 bases). Deletions cut 0 bases from V and 6 bases from J, with 12 bases between. CDR1 and CDR2 from the germline V gene are SGHDT and YYEEEE. The CDR3 extends over 15 amino acids. The CDR3 sequence is CASSLGPGKAGELFF. CDR3 in DNA: TGTGCCAGCAGCTTGGGTCCGGGGAAGGCCGGGGAGCTGTTTTTT.

The rearrangement links TRBV5-6 to TRBJ2-1; 11 bases are a match to TRBD2. CDR1 SGHDT and CDR2 YYEEEE come from the germline V gene. V lost 4 bases, J lost 0 bases, and 12 bases stayed unmatched. The CDR3 sequence is 19 residues long. The CDR3 DNA is TGTGCCAGCAGCCCGGGACTAGCGGACCTTTTGAGCTCCTACAATGAGCAGTTCTTC. Translation gives CASSPGLADLLSSYNEQFF.

CDR3 DNA sequence: TGTGCCAGCACTCGGGGAGATACGCAGTATTTT. Its translation is CASTRGDTQYF. J is TRBJ2-3 and V is TRBV2; a possible D gene is TRBD2 (5 bases). Germline V gives CDR1 SNHLY, CDR2 FYNNEI. This CDR3 is 11 amino acids long. V lost 7 bases to trimming and J lost 5 bases, with 7 bases between them. The full variable domain, rest sourced from reference TRBV2 and TRBJ2-3, is EPEVTQTPSHQVTQMGQEVILRCVPISNHLYFYWYRQILGQKVEFLVSFYNNEISEKSEIFDDQFSVERPDGSNFTLKIRSTKLEDSAMYFCASTRGDTQYFGPGTRLTVL.

The rearrangement uses TRBV10-2 and TRBJ2-7; 8 positions agree with TRBD1. The CDR3 totals 13 residues. With 9 bases clipped from V and 0 bases from J, the junction kept 4 bases outside the gene matches. Germline CDR1 and CDR2: WSHSY and SAAADI. The CDR3 loop reads CASGDRSSYEQYF. Here the CDR3 DNA reads TGCGCCAGTGGGGACAGGAGCTCCTACGAGCAGTACTTC.

The chain employs TRBV6-6 and TRBJ2-1; 8 bases are a match to TRBD2. From germline, CDR1 is MNHNY and CDR2 SVGAGI (reference sequence). The ends lost 4 bases at V and 8 bases at J; junction bases unmatched: 13. This CDR3 has 16 amino acids. CDR3 nucleotide sequence: TGTGCCAGCAGTTTATCACTCAGCGGGGGCATCGATGAGCAGTTCTTC. Its translation: CASSLSLSGGIDEQFF.

J is TRBJ2-1 and V is TRBV2, with TRBD1 matching 9 bases. There are 15 residues in the CDR3. After removal of 10 bases from V and 7 bases from J, the junction contained 14 bases not matched to a gene. In germline, CDR1 is SNHLY, CDR2 FYNNEI. CDR3 sequence: CATNPGTGRRNEQFF. The CDR3 DNA reads TGTGCCACCAACCCCGGGACAGGGAGAAGGAATGAGCAGTTCTTC.

The gene calls are TRBV27 and TRBJ1-6, with 7 bases fitting TRBD1. CDR1 MNHEY and CDR2 SMNVEV come from the germline V gene (reference sequence). The CDR3 spans 16 residues. V was clipped by 6 bases and J by 0 bases; unmatched bases: 5. This CDR3 is CASSTTGDSYNSPLHF. CDR3 nucleotide sequence: TGTGCCAGCAGCACTACAGGGGACTCCTATAATTCACCCCTCCACTTT.

J is TRBJ2-1 and V is TRBV2; TRBD2 aligns across 8 bases. After removal of 5 bases from V and 16 bases from J, the junction contained 10 bases not matched to a gene. The CDR3 covers 12 residues. CDR1 is SNHLY and CDR2 is FYNNEI in the germline V gene. CDR3 sequence (DNA): TGTGCCAGCAGTCTGGACGGGACTAGTAACTTCTTC. Protein sequence: CASSLDGTSNFF.

This chain connects TRBV11-2 to TRBJ1-6; D is unresolved. Germline V CDR1 and CDR2: SGHAT, FQNNGV. The CDR3 sequence is 13 residues long. The V and J ends lost 4 bases and 7 bases respectively, with 8 bases between them. The CDR3 DNA sequence: TGTGCCAGCAGCTCGACACCGAATTCACCCCTCCACTTT. It specifies CASSSTPNSPLHF.

This chain connects TRBV9 to TRBJ1-6; D call uncertain. V lost 0 bases and J lost 1, with 11 bases in between. The CDR3 consists of 17 residues. From germline, CDR1 is SGDLS and CDR2 YYNGEE. CDR3 nucleotides: TGTGCCAGCAGCGTAGGGGTAGGGAGGTCCTATAATTCACCCCTCCACTTT. As protein: CASSVGVGRSYNSPLHF.

The V gene is TRBV6-5, the J gene TRBJ1-2, with a tentative D call TRBD1 (5 bases). The CDR3 totals 13 residues. Germline V gene sequence: CDR1 MNHEY, CDR2 SVGAGI. Trimming left V 2 bases short and J 7 bases short, with 11 bases between. The CDR3 region has the DNA TGTGCCAGCAGTTACGGGGCGGGGGTTGGCTACACCTTC. Residues: CASSYGAGVGYTF.

The chain recombines TRBV7-6 with TRBJ2-2, with a tentative D call TRBD1 (6 bases). Between the trimmed V and J ends, which lost 5 bases and 4 bases, there was a span of 17 bases. This CDR3 has 16 residues. The germline V gene has CDR1 SGHVS and CDR2 FNYEAQ. In DNA form, the CDR3 reads TGTGCCAGCAGCCCTCAGACAGGCGGTGTCACCGGGGAGCTGTTTTTT. Protein: CASSPQTGGVTGELFF.

The V call is TRBV29-1, the J call TRBJ1-3; no clear D. V was clipped by 1 base and J by 6 bases, with 10 bases between them. Germline V gene lookup returns CDR1 SQVTM and CDR2 ANQGSEA. CDR3 length: 13 amino acids. CDR3 bases: TGCAGCGTTGAAGCCCCGCAGGCAAACACCATATATTTT. This sequence encodes CSVEAPQANTIYF.

This clone appeared once. The chain links TRBV20-1 to TRBJ1-2, with TRBD1 matching 12 bases. With V trimmed by 3 bases and J by 2 bases, 19 bases remained unmatched. Looked up from germline, CDR1 is DFQATT and CDR2 is SNEGSKA (reference sequence). CDR3 length equals 20 residues. Written as DNA, the CDR3 is TGCAGTGCTAGTAGGGGGGCAGGTCGAACCGGGACAGGGGGCAACTATGGCTACACCTTC. Translating it yields CSASRGAGRTGTGGNYGYTF.

This sequence joins TRBV24-1 and TRBJ1-1; D not certain. CDR1 and CDR2 (germline): KGHDR, SFDVKD. V gave up 3 bases and J gave up 5 bases, with 9 bases separating them. CDR3 length: 13 residues. The CDR3: CATSDQWRTEAFF. CDR3 nucleotide sequence: TGTGCCACCAGTGATCAGTGGAGGACTGAAGCTTTCTTT.

This chain joins TRBV7-8 and TRBJ1-2; perhaps TRBD1 as D (5 bases). This CDR3 is built from 17 residues. CDR1 is SGHVS and CDR2 is FQNEAQ in the germline V gene. The V end was cut by 1 base, the J end by 4 bases, with 19 bases between. The CDR3 region has the DNA TGTGCCAGCAGCTTAGGACCCATCCTTCAGGGATCCTATGGCTACACCTTC. Translating gives CASSLGPILQGSYGYTF.

The chain has TRBV11-2 and TRBJ1-1, with D unclear. The germline V gene encodes CDR1 SGHAT and CDR2 FQNNGV. The CDR3 consists of 14 residues. The ends were cut back, 1 base at V and 3 bases at J, with 9 bases in the middle. CDR3 bases: TGTGCCAGCAGCTTAGCAGGATACGACACTGAAGCTTTCTTT. Translated, it gives CASSLAGYDTEAFF.

The sample holds a few counts of this clone. The CDR3 sequence: CASSLQTGGETQYF. The CDR3 DNA follows: TGTGCCAGCAGCTTGCAAACGGGGGGGGAGACCCAGTACTTC. The rearrangement links TRBV7-2 to TRBJ2-5; 8 nucleotides line up with TRBD2. Germline CDR1 and CDR2: SGHTA and FQGNSA. The CDR3 has 14 residues. Unmatched junction bases numbered 5, after V lost 3 bases and J lost 5 bases.

This chain uses TRBV7-2 with TRBJ1-5; 9 bases are shared with TRBD1. J was trimmed by 6 bases and V by 3 bases; bases with no gene match: 3. Germline V gene lookup returns CDR1 SGHTA and CDR2 FQGNSA. The CDR3 loop spans 14 amino acids. For the CDR3, the DNA is TGTGCCAGCAGCTTGGGGACAGGGCGTCAGCCCCAGCATTTT. Translating it yields CASSLGTGRQPQHF.

V gene TRBV2 combines with J gene TRBJ1-1; 7 nucleotides match TRBD1. There are 14 residues in the CDR3. V lost 6 bases to trimming and J lost 0 bases; unmatched junction nucleotides: 4. Germline CDR1 SNHLY, CDR2 FYNNEI. CDR3 sequence: CASRGGQLNTEAFF. The CDR3, as DNA: TGTGCCAGCAGAGGGGGACAGCTGAACACTGAAGCTTTCTTT.

The chain has TRBV6-2 or TRBV6-3 and TRBJ2-7, with D tentatively TRBD1 (5 bases). The germline gives CDR1 MNHEY, CDR2 SVGEGT. The CDR3 contains 11 residues. Between the trimmed V and J ends, which lost 5 bases and 6 bases, there was a span of 8 bases. The CDR3 nucleotides read TGTGCCAGCAGTCTAAGGGGCGAGCAGTACTTC. This sequence encodes CASSLRGEQYF.